The sequence of this T cell receptor beta chain was determined in a study of blood T cells in healthy people across ages. Whole-study results and caveats: Across the age range, TCR beta diversity per million T cells fell in a roughly linear way.

Only a few counts were recorded for this clonotype. Its antigen is currently unknown. Through a sample-barcoded 5' primer and a J-beta primer mix, a second PCR was run for about 6 to 12 cycles. Using its own MiXCR run on the 5' RACE reads, TCRdb lists one record per CDR3 protein. The table records 700,000 to 850,000 distinct CDR3 sequences, 53% of them present only once. V was trimmed by 0 bases and J by 4 bases, leaving 16 bases between them. Germline V gene data show CDR1 as DFQATT and CDR2 as SNEGSKA (reference sequence). The CDR3 extends over 17 amino acids. This receptor was identified in a man of 80 years or more in good health. V usage is TRBV20-1 and J usage is TRBJ2-6; perhaps TRBD2 as D (6 bases). Sequences were obtained from blood. The CDR3 DNA reads TGCAGTGCTAGAGATCCTAGCGACACCTCAGGGGCCAACGTCCTGACTTTC. This codes for CSARDPSDTSGANVLTF.